Listed below are T cell receptor beta chains from one sample, sequenced in a study of early T cells in non-severe SARS-CoV-2 infection. TCRdb redid the calling of the 5' RACE reads with MiXCR, one entry per CDR3 protein. The table lists more than 25,000 distinct CDR3 sequences, 5.5% to 6.5% of them singletons. The sequencing sample was made of whole blood. These receptors came from an adult who was a healthcare worker with PCR-confirmed SARS-CoV-2 infection or an uninfected control (not recorded which). CDR3s include the opening cysteine and the closing phenylalanine or tryptophan. Each record gives: CDR3 protein, CDR3 DNA, D gene, V gene, J gene, clone size. A D gene is named only where the DNA matches it firmly. Size tells how often a clone was seen (once, few, many) or the class of an expanded clone, and some rows leave it out.

CDR3aa: CASSDGLAGPDTDTQYF
CDR3nt: TGCGCCAGCAGTGACGGACTAGCGGGTCCAGACACAGATACGCAGTATTTT
d_gene: TRBD2
v_gene: TRBV10-2
j_gene: TRBJ2-3
abundance: few

CDR3aa: CASSQDIPLTVETNTYEQYF
CDR3nt: TGTGCCAGCAGCCAAGATATTCCGTTAACAGTCGAAACAAACACCTACGAGCAGTACTTC
d_gene: NA
v_gene: TRBV3-1
j_gene: TRBJ2-7
abundance: many

CDR3aa: CSVEDLLGLATQYF
CDR3nt: TGCAGCGTTGAAGATTTATTGGGACTGGCGACCCAGTACTTC
d_gene: NA
v_gene: TRBV29-1
j_gene: TRBJ2-5
abundance: many

CDR3aa: CASSSGYDEQFF
CDR3nt: TGCGCCAGCAGCTCGGGGTATGATGAGCAGTTCTTC
d_gene: NA
v_gene: TRBV5-1
j_gene: TRBJ2-1
abundance: many

CDR3aa: CASRPGQGLSEAFF
CDR3nt: TGTGCCAGCAGGCCGGGACAGGGGTTGTCTGAAGCTTTCTTT
d_gene: TRBD1
v_gene: TRBV27
j_gene: TRBJ1-1
abundance: many

CDR3aa: CSATTGGTQPQHF
CDR3nt: TGCAGTGCAACTACAGGGGGAACTCAGCCCCAGCATTTT
d_gene: TRBD1
v_gene: TRBV20-1
j_gene: TRBJ1-5
abundance: many

CDR3aa: CASSDWNEAFF
CDR3nt: TGTGCCAGCAGCGACTGGAACGAAGCTTTCTTT
d_gene: NA
v_gene: TRBV11-2
j_gene: TRBJ1-1
abundance: few

CDR3aa: CASSPKIVVRGMNTQYF
CDR3nt: TGCGCCAGCAGCCCAAAGATAGTGGTCCGGGGGATGAATACGCAGTATTTT
d_gene: NA
v_gene: TRBV4-3
j_gene: TRBJ2-3
abundance: many

CDR3aa: CASSIGTGGELFF
CDR3nt: TGTGCCAGTAGTATAGGGACAGGCGGGGAGCTGTTTTTT
d_gene: TRBD1
v_gene: TRBV19
j_gene: TRBJ2-2
abundance: many

CDR3aa: CSARDRANTGELFF
CDR3nt: TGCAGTGCTAGGGACAGGGCGAACACCGGGGAGCTGTTTTTT
d_gene: TRBD1
v_gene: TRBV20-1
j_gene: TRBJ2-2
abundance: medium-sized

CDR3aa: CASSERAYSYEQYF
CDR3nt: TGTGCCAGCAGTGAACGGGCTTATTCCTACGAGCAGTACTTC
d_gene: NA
v_gene: TRBV2
j_gene: TRBJ2-7
abundance: NA

CDR3aa: CASGQGVNYGYTF
CDR3nt: TGTGCCAGCGGACAGGGGGTTAACTATGGCTACACCTTC
d_gene: TRBD1
v_gene: TRBV10-3
j_gene: TRBJ1-2
abundance: many

CDR3aa: CASSIGTSGDDEQFF
CDR3nt: TGTGCCAGCAGCATCGGGACTAGCGGGGACGATGAGCAGTTCTTC
d_gene: TRBD2
v_gene: TRBV7-9
j_gene: TRBJ2-1
abundance: many

CDR3aa: CAAGGFIAKNIQYF
CDR3nt: TGCGCAGCCGGGGGCTTCATAGCCAAAAACATTCAGTACTTC
d_gene: NA
v_gene: TRBV20-1
j_gene: TRBJ2-4
abundance: many

CDR3aa: CASRVDRAGTEAFF
CDR3nt: TGTGCCAGCAGGGTGGACAGGGCGGGCACTGAAGCTTTCTTT
d_gene: TRBD1
v_gene: TRBV6-4
j_gene: TRBJ1-1
abundance: NA

CDR3aa: CASSSGQVEVEEQYF
CDR3nt: TGTGCCAGCTCATCCGGACAGGTCGAGGTTGAGGAGCAGTACTTC
d_gene: TRBD1
v_gene: TRBV18
j_gene: TRBJ2-7
abundance: few

CDR3aa: CASSLGQGTYEQYF
CDR3nt: TGTGCCAGCAGCCTAGGACAGGGGACCTACGAGCAGTACTTC
d_gene: TRBD1
v_gene: TRBV12-3/TRBV12-4
j_gene: TRBJ2-7
abundance: few

CDR3aa: CASSLGDRATGYTF
CDR3nt: TGCGCCAGCAGCTTGGGGGACAGGGCGACCGGCTACACCTTC
d_gene: TRBD1
v_gene: TRBV5-1
j_gene: TRBJ1-2
abundance: many